The clone carrying this T cell receptor (beta chain) appeared a few times. The antigen remains unidentified. The sample carries other DNA sequences with the same CDR3. The CDR3 runs 14 residues. CDR1 and CDR2 (germline): SEHNR, FQNEAQ (reference sequence). The V and J ends lost 1 base and 4 bases, in that order; junction bases with no gene match: 1. These data come from a study of beta chain features in type 1 diabetes. Findings and caveats of the study: Patients with Type 1 diabetes showed moderately but significantly shorter TCRB CDR3s in all four CD4+ subsets.

TCRB transcripts that were expressed got sequenced, as all of the isolated RNA had been reverse transcribed. Clones were read by immunoSEQ multiplex PCR, and TCRdb kept only the in-frame ones, dropping some. The profile covers about 360,000 clones, with roughly 12% appearing a single time and roughly 0.0097% taken by the ten largest. Sequenced input: naive CD4+ T cells from blood. The V gene is TRBV7-9, the J gene TRBJ1-5, with 7 bases matching TRBD1. This receptor was taken from a woman aged 18-29 years with type 1 diabetes. The chain's CDR3 is CASSLGTGNQPQHF. The CDR3 coding sequence is TGTGCCAGCAGCTTAGGGACAGGAAATCAGCCCCAGCATTTT.